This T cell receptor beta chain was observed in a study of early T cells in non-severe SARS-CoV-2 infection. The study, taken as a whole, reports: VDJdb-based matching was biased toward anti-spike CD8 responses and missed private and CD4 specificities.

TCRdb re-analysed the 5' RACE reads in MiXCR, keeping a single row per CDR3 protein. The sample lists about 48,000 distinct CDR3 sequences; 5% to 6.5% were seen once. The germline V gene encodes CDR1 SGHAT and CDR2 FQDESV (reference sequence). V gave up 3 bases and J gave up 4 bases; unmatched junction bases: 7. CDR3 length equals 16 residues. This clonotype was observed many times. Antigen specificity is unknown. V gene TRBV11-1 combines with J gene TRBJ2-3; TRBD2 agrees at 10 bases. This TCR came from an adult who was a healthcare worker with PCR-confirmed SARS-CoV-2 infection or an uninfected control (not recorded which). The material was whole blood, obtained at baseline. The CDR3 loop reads CASSLWTSGLADTQYF. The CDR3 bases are TGTGCCAGCAGCTTGTGGACTAGCGGATTGGCAGATACGCAGTATTTT.